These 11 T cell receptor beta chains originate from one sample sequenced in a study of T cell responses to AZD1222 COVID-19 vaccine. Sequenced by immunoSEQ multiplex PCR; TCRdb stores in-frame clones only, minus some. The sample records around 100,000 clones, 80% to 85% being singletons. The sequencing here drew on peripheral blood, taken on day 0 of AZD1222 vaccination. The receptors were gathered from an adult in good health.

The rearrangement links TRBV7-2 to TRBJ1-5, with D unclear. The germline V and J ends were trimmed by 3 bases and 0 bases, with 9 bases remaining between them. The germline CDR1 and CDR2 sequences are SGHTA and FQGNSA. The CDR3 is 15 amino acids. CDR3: CASSFRTSSNQPQHF. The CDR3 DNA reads TGTGCCAGCAGCTTTAGGACGAGTAGCAATCAGCCCCAGCATTTT.

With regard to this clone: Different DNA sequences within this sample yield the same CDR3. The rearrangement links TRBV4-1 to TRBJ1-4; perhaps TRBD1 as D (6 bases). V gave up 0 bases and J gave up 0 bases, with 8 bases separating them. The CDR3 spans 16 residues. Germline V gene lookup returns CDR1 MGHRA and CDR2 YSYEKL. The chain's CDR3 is CASSQERGTTNEKLFF. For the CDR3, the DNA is TGCGCCAGCAGCCAAGAAAGGGGGACAACTAATGAAAAACTGTTTTTT.

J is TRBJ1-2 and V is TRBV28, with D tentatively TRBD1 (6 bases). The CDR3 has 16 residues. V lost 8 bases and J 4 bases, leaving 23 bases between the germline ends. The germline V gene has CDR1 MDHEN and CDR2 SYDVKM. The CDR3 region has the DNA TGTGCCAGCCATTCTATAGGGGGGCGCATCGGCTATGGCTACACCTTC. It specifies CASHSIGGRIGYGYTF.

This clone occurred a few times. The CDR3 loop is CASSPSRSVVGELFF. The CDR3, as DNA: TGTGCCAGCAGTCCGTCTAGGTCCGTTGTCGGGGAGCTGTTTTTT. The gene calls are TRBV6-5 and TRBJ2-2; D is unclear. CDR1 is MNHEY, CDR2 SVGAGI, per germline. This CDR3 comprises 15 residues. V was trimmed by 5 bases and J by 7 bases, leaving 17 bases between them.

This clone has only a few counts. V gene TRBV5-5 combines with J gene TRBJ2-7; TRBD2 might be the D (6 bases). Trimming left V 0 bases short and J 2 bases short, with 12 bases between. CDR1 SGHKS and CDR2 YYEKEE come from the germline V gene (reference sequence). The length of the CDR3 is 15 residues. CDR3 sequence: CASSLGGRTTYEQYF. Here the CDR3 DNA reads TGTGCCAGCAGCTTGGGGGGCCGGACTACCTACGAGCAGTACTTC.

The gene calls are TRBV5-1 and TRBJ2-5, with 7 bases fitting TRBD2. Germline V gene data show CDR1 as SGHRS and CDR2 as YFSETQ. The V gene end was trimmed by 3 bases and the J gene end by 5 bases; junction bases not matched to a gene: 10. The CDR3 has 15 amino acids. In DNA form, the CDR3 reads TGCGCCAGCAGCTCCGGGACCCGGGGAGGGGAGACCCAGTACTTC. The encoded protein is CASSSGTRGGETQYF. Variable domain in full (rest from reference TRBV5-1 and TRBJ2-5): KAGVTQTPRYLIKTRGQQVTLSCSPISGHRSVSWYQQTPGQGLQFLFEYFSETQRNKGNFPGRFSGRQFSNSRSEMNVSTLELGDSALYLCASSSGTRGGETQYFGPGTRLLVL.

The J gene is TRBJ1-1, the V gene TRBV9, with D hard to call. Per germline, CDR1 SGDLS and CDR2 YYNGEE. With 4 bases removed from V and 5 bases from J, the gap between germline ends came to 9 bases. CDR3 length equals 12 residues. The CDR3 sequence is CASSRAGTEAFF. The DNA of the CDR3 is TGTGCCAGCAGCCGGGCGGGTACTGAAGCTTTCTTT.

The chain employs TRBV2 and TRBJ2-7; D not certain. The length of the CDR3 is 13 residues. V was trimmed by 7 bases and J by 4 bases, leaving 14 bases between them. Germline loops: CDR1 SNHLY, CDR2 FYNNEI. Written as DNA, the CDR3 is TGTGCCAGCAACCCAAGTAGACAATACGAGCAGTACTTC. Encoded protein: CASNPSRQYEQYF.

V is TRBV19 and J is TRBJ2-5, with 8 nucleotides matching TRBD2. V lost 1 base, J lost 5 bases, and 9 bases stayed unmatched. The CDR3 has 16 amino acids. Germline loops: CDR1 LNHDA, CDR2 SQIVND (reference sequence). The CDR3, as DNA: TGTGCCAGTAGTATAGGGGCAGCGGGAGTTCTGGAGACCCAGTACTTC. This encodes CASSIGAAGVLETQYF.

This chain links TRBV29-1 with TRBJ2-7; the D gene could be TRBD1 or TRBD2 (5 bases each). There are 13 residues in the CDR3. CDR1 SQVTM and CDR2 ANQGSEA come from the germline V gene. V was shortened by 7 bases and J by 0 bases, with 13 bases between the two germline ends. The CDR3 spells CSGRDGSSYEQYF. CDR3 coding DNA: TGCAGCGGTCGGGACGGCTCCTCCTACGAGCAGTACTTC.

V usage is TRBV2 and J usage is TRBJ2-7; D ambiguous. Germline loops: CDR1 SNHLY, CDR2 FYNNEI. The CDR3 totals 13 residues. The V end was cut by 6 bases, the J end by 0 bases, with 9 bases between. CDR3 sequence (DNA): TGTGCCAGCAGCCCGGGCGTCTCCTACGAGCAGTACTTC. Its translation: CASSPGVSYEQYF.